This TCR beta chain was profiled in a study of cytomegalovirus exposure and HLA in healthy donors. The PCR made use of 60 Vbeta and 13 Jbeta primers. The repertoire was sequenced with immunoSEQ multiplex PCR; TCRdb's copy has only in-frame clones and lacks some. The table has more than 85,000 clones, over 60% seen once; the top ten hold about an eighth. The V gene's germline CDR1 is MNHEY and CDR2 SVGAGI. The CDR3 contains 16 residues. The V gene end was trimmed by 4 bases and the J gene end by 4 bases; junction bases not matched to a gene: 12. The material sequenced was PBMCs. The receptor comes from a man aged 30 to 39 in good health and CMV-seropositive. The genes are TRBV6-5 and TRBJ1-2, with 7 bases fitting TRBD1. DNA of the CDR3: TGTGCCAGCAGTTCCGGGGACAGCTATAAGATCTATGGCTACACCTTC. It translates to CASSSGDSYKIYGYTF.